This TCR beta chain appears in the sequencing data of a study of T cells in Graves' hyperthyroidism and ophthalmopathy. Study context: It was at initial diagnosis, before any treatment, that peripheral blood was collected. Overall study results and limits: Ophthalmopathy was identified by the model a median roughly six months ahead of onset.

Ten or more counts support this clonotype. Its matching antigen is unknown. The source material, RNA transcripts, was used to amplify TCR beta CDR3 regions. HTBI primers were the set used in a first-round RT-PCR of the TCR CDR3. Each CDR3 protein gets one entry after TCRdb re-called the multiplex PCR reads with MiXCR. The profile shows 700,000 to 950,000 distinct CDR3 sequences, roughly 32% of them singletons. Fresh peripheral blood, approximately 9.7 ml, was the source of the PBMCs. Trimming stripped 0 bases from V and 4 bases from J, with 7 bases between. CDR1 and CDR2 (germline): SQVTM, ANQGSEA. The CDR3 spans 14 residues.

The sample comprised blood. The V and J genes are TRBV29-1 and TRBJ2-6; D remains ambiguous. The receptor was isolated from a middle-aged woman with Graves' hyperthyroidism. The CDR3 spells CSVEERAGANVLTF. The CDR3 region has the DNA TGCAGCGTTGAAGAGAGAGCGGGGGCCAACGTCCTGACTTTC.